The 30 T cell receptor beta chains given below trace back to one sample, sequenced in a study of blood T cell repertoires in COVID-19. The assay was immunoSEQ multiplex PCR, and TCRdb's table has in-frame clones only and misses some. The sample carries 250,000 to 300,000 clones, 70% to 90% recorded once. Sequenced input: peripheral blood. Receptor source: a woman between 65 and 79 years old with COVID-19, enrolled during active disease.

This clone was counted only a few times. The chain couples TRBV28 to TRBJ2-1; 9 nucleotides align to TRBD1. The germline CDR1 and CDR2 sequences are MDHEN and SYDVKM. V lost 1 base, J lost 7 bases, and 5 bases stayed unmatched. The CDR3 extends over 15 amino acids. The CDR3 DNA reads TGTGCCAGCAGTTTATCGGGACAGGGAGGAAATGAGCAGTTCTTC. It encodes CASSLSGQGGNEQFF.

The chain links TRBV6-5 to TRBJ2-7; 8 nucleotides align to TRBD2. Germline CDR1 reads MNHEY; CDR2 reads SVGAGI. Losses at the gene ends were 6 bases for V and 0 bases for J; bases not matched to a gene: 7. This CDR3 contains 15 residues. The CDR3 loop is CASSLAGLSSYEQYF. The DNA for the CDR3 is TGTGCCAGCAGCTTAGCGGGGCTCTCCTCCTACGAGCAGTACTTC.

V usage is TRBV29-1 and J usage is TRBJ2-5; D may be TRBD1 (5 bases). Trimming removed 6 bases from V and 4 bases from J, with 12 bases in between. This CDR3 is built from 12 residues. Germline V CDR1 and CDR2: SQVTM, ANQGSEA. The CDR3, as DNA: TGCAGCGTGGGGCAGTCAGGAGAGACCCAGTACTTC. As protein: CSVGQSGETQYF. Supplemented by reference TRBV29-1 and TRBJ2-5, the full variable domain reads SAVISQKPSRDICQRGTSLTIQCQVDSQVTMMFWYRQQPGQSLTLIATANQGSEATYESGFVIDKFPISRPNLTFSTLTVSNMSPEDSSIYLCSVGQSGETQYFGPGTRLLVL.

The count of this clone is one. The gene calls are TRBV6-5 and TRBJ2-3; no firm D call. Germline assignment: CDR1 MNHEY and CDR2 SVGAGI. The CDR3 spans 13 residues. Deletions cut 1 base from V and 6 bases from J, with 8 bases between. The CDR3 DNA sequence: TGTGCCAGCAGTTACTTGGCCGGGGATACGCAGTATTTT. Protein: CASSYLAGDTQYF.

The table lists this clone with a few counts. The V call is TRBV3-1 (or the pseudogene TRBV3-2), the J call TRBJ2-5; 9 bases match TRBD2. This CDR3 contains 16 residues. In germline, CDR1 is LGHDT, CDR2 YNNKEL (reference sequence). V lost 4 bases and J lost 3; bases outside the gene matches: 9. As DNA, the CDR3 is TGTGCCAGCAGCCTCTTTAGCGGGGGCCAAAAAGAGACCCAGTACTTC. Its translation is CASSLFSGGQKETQYF.

Only a few counts were recorded for this clone. V and J are TRBV2 and TRBJ2-7, with D possibly TRBD1 on 5 matching bases. In germline, CDR1 is SNHLY, CDR2 FYNNEI. The CDR3 has 12 residues. V was shortened by 5 bases and J by 3 bases, with 8 bases between the two germline ends. In DNA form, the CDR3 reads TGTGCCAGCAGTTCAGACAGCTACGAGCAGTACTTC. It yields the protein CASSSDSYEQYF.

CDR3 DNA sequence: TGTGCCAGCTCACCACCCGGGACACGGAACACTGAAGCTTTCTTT. Translating gives CASSPPGTRNTEAFF. The chain has TRBV18 and TRBJ1-1; the D gene is possibly TRBD1 (6 bases). The V and J ends lost 0 bases and 1 base respectively, with 9 bases between them. The length of the CDR3 is 15 residues. Germline V gene lookup returns CDR1 KGHSH and CDR2 LQKENI.

CDR3 in amino acids: CASSNVGTHPPNEQYF. In DNA, the CDR3 is TGTGCCAGCAGCAATGTAGGGACACACCCTCCTAACGAGCAGTACTTC. V and J are TRBV2 and TRBJ2-7; a weak D match, TRBD1 (6 bases). CDR3 length: 16 residues. Trimming stripped 6 bases from V and 5 bases from J, with 23 bases between. Looked up from germline, CDR1 is SNHLY and CDR2 is FYNNEI.

The rearrangement links TRBV5-4 to TRBJ2-5; 9 nucleotides match TRBD1. The CDR3 contains 18 residues. V gave up 5 bases and J gave up 1 base; unmatched junction bases: 15. Germline V gives CDR1 SGHNT, CDR2 YYREEE (reference sequence). Here the CDR3 reads CASRGRGHRGQRQETQYF. CDR3 in DNA: TGTGCCAGCAGAGGCAGAGGTCACAGGGGGCAACGCCAAGAGACCCAGTACTTC.

V gene TRBV5-4 combines with J gene TRBJ2-7; 7 bases map to TRBD1. Per germline, CDR1 SGHNT and CDR2 YYREEE (reference sequence). The CDR3 sequence is 15 residues long. J was trimmed by 2 bases and V by 4 bases; bases with no gene match: 9. Here the CDR3 reads CASSQTGSFPYEQYF. The CDR3 DNA reads TGTGCCAGCAGCCAGACAGGGAGTTTCCCCTACGAGCAGTACTTC.

This sequence joins TRBV28 and TRBJ1-1; D gene unclear. CDR3 length: 13 residues. CDR1 is MDHEN, CDR2 SYDVKM, per germline. V was cut by 5 bases and J by 5 bases, with 12 bases left in between. For the CDR3, the DNA is TGTGCCAGCAGTGGAGGGAAGAAAACTGAAGCTTTCTTT. Translation gives CASSGGKKTEAFF.

This clone has just one count. In DNA, the CDR3 is TGTGCCAGCAGTCGGACTAGCGGGGGGGTTTCCAATGAGCAGTTCTTC. This encodes CASSRTSGGVSNEQFF. This sequence joins TRBV3-1 (or the pseudogene TRBV3-2) and TRBJ2-1, with TRBD2 identical over 15 bases. Germline values: CDR1 LGHDT, CDR2 YNNKEL (reference sequence). The length of the CDR3 is 16 residues. The V segment lost 6 bases and the J segment 6 bases; nucleotides outside the gene matches: 6.

The chain recombines TRBV19 with TRBJ2-5; 14 nucleotides agree with TRBD2. Germline lookup yields CDR1 LNHDA and CDR2 SQIVND (reference sequence). The CDR3 extends over 14 amino acids. V trimming: 6 bases; J trimming: 5 bases; junction bases outside the gene matches: 2. In DNA, the CDR3 is TGTGCCAGTAGGGGACTAGCGGGGGTCGAGACCCAGTACTTC. It codes for CASRGLAGVETQYF.

This sequence joins TRBV2 and TRBJ2-7, with TRBD2 matching over 14 bases. CDR1 is SNHLY, CDR2 FYNNEI, per germline. This CDR3 is 17 amino acids long. J lost 2 bases, V lost 6 bases, and 9 bases had no gene match. The CDR3 region is CASRETGTSGGTYEQYF. The CDR3 DNA reads as TGTGCCAGCAGGGAAACCGGGACTAGCGGGGGAACCTACGAGCAGTACTTC.

Only a few counts were recorded for this clone. The V and J genes are TRBV4-1 and TRBJ1-3; D is unresolved. CDR3 length: 15 residues. Germline assignment: CDR1 MGHRA and CDR2 YSYEKL. With 2 bases removed from V and 0 bases from J, the gap between germline ends came to 8 bases. CDR3 sequence: CASSQQAFSGNTIYF. The DNA for the CDR3 is TGCGCCAGCAGCCAACAAGCATTCTCTGGAAACACCATATATTTT.

The genes are TRBV10-3 and TRBJ1-2; D might be TRBD1 (5 bases). The germline CDR1 and CDR2 sequences are ENHRY and SYGVKD. V lost 0 bases and J 7 bases, leaving 24 bases between the germline ends. The CDR3 spans 18 residues. CDR3 sequence (DNA): TGTGCCATCAGTGAGTCTCTGTTCAGCGACAGAGCTATGGGTGGCTACACCTTC. This codes for CAISESLFSDRAMGGYTF.

This chain links TRBV4-3 with TRBJ1-1, with 10 bases aligning to TRBD1. The CDR3 runs 16 residues. Looked up from germline, CDR1 is LGHNA and CDR2 is YSLEER. V trimming: 4 bases; J trimming: 4 bases; junction bases outside the gene matches: 9. In DNA form, the CDR3 reads TGCGCCAGCAGCCCCGGGACAGGGGACTTTAGCACTGAAGCTTTCTTT. As protein: CASSPGTGDFSTEAFF.

This clone was counted a single time. This chain uses TRBV5-1 with TRBJ1-1; D is ambiguous. V gave up 0 bases and J gave up 4 bases, with 13 bases separating them. This CDR3 contains 15 residues. Germline V lookup: CDR1 SGHRS, CDR2 YFSETQ. The CDR3 DNA sequence: TGCGCCAGCAGCTTGGGGTCAGGATTTGGCACTGAAGCTTTCTTT. This gives the protein CASSLGSGFGTEAFF.

CDR3 loop: CASSRGRGDYGYTF. In DNA form, the CDR3 reads TGTGCCAGCAGCCGGGGGAGGGGGGACTATGGCTACACCTTC. This chain joins TRBV7-2 and TRBJ1-2; tentatively, D is TRBD1 (6 bases). The CDR3 loop spans 14 amino acids. CDR1 is SGHTA and CDR2 is FQGNSA in the germline V gene. The V and J ends lost 5 bases and 3 bases respectively, with 13 bases between them.

The chain recombines TRBV5-1 with TRBJ2-7; 9 nucleotides agree with TRBD1. The trim removed 4 bases at V and 1 base at J, leaving 3 bases unmatched. Germline V gives CDR1 SGHRS, CDR2 YFSETQ. The CDR3 contains 14 residues. CDR3 nucleotide sequence: TGCGCCAGCAGCCGGACAGGGGCTTCCTACGAGCAGTACTTC. It is translated as CASSRTGASYEQYF. Filled out from reference TRBV5-1 and TRBJ2-7, the complete variable domain reads KAGVTQTPRYLIKTRGQQVTLSCSPISGHRSVSWYQQTPGQGLQFLFEYFSETQRNKGNFPGRFSGRQFSNSRSEMNVSTLELGDSALYLCASSRTGASYEQYFGPGTRLTVT.

The chain has TRBV5-6 and TRBJ1-2; maybe TRBD1 (5 bases). V lost 1 base and J 10 bases, leaving 14 bases between the germline ends. This CDR3 is 13 amino acids long. Looked up from germline, CDR1 is SGHDT and CDR2 is YYEEEE. CDR3 protein: CASSLPGGEDYTF. The CDR3 coding sequence is TGTGCCAGCAGCTTGCCGGGGGGTGAAGACTACACCTTC.

This sequence joins TRBV6-2 or TRBV6-3 and TRBJ2-1; D not certain. Germline loops: CDR1 MNHEY, CDR2 SVGEGT. The CDR3 sequence is 15 residues long. V gave up 6 bases and J gave up 9 bases, with 21 bases separating them. The CDR3 region is CASSRILTGPSEQFF. CDR3 in DNA: TGTGCCAGCAGCCGAATTCTTACTGGGCCAAGTGAGCAGTTCTTC.

In nucleotides, the CDR3 is TGTGCCACTTCTTGGGGGGGCAGCTTTGACGAGCAGTACTTC. It codes for CATSWGGSFDEQYF. The V gene is TRBV27, the J gene TRBJ2-7; D may be TRBD2 (7 bases). The CDR3 sequence is 14 residues long. The V end was cut by 10 bases, the J end by 5 bases, with 21 bases between. CDR1 MNHEY and CDR2 SMNVEV come from the germline V gene (reference sequence).

The V and J genes are TRBV29-1 and TRBJ2-7, with TRBD1 matching 11 bases. The CDR3 totals 13 residues. With V trimmed by 4 bases and J by 4 bases, 3 bases remained unmatched. Germline CDR1 is SQVTM and CDR2 is ANQGSEA. As DNA, the CDR3 is TGCAGCGTTGGCGGACAGGGGGCTTACGAGCAGTACTTC. Encoded protein: CSVGGQGAYEQYF.

V usage is TRBV7-7 and J usage is TRBJ2-3, with D perhaps matching TRBD2 (7 bases). The CDR3 sequence is 15 residues long. With 2 bases removed from V and 4 bases from J, the gap between germline ends came to 13 bases. The germline gives CDR1 SSHAT, CDR2 FNYEAQ (reference sequence). DNA of the CDR3: TGTGCCAGCAGCTTAACGGGGGGCGGTGCAGATACGCAGTATTTT. Amino acids: CASSLTGGGADTQYF.

This chain uses TRBV5-4 with TRBJ2-1; no definite D call. This CDR3 comprises 15 residues. The germline V and J ends were trimmed by 4 bases and 0 bases, with 11 bases remaining between them. Germline CDR1 and CDR2: SGHNT and YYREEE (reference sequence). This chain's CDR3 is CASSMTRNSYNEQFF. CDR3 DNA sequence: TGTGCCAGCAGCATGACCAGGAACTCCTACAATGAGCAGTTCTTC.

This clone was observed a handful of times. The chain uses TRBV7-9 and TRBJ1-1; TRBD1 matches at 7 bases. The CDR3 is made up of 13 amino acids. V dropped 9 bases and J dropped 1; count of bases not matched to a gene: 5. Germline V gene sequence: CDR1 SEHNR, CDR2 FQNEAQ (reference sequence). The CDR3 coding sequence is TGTGCCAGTTCCGGGACAGAGAACACTGAAGCTTTCTTT. Its protein is CASSGTENTEAFF.

This chain joins TRBV5-1 and TRBJ2-5; 11 bases line up with TRBD1. Germline loops: CDR1 SGHRS, CDR2 YFSETQ. The trim removed 5 bases at V and 3 bases at J, leaving 9 bases unmatched. This CDR3 has 16 residues. The CDR3 is CASRAGQGAGKETQYF. CDR3 coding DNA: TGCGCCAGCAGGGCCGGACAGGGGGCAGGAAAAGAGACCCAGTACTTC.

The J gene is TRBJ1-1, the V gene TRBV28, with 9 bases aligning to TRBD1. V shed 5 bases and J 3 bases; nucleotides not matched to a gene: 13. CDR1 is MDHEN and CDR2 is SYDVKM in the germline V gene. This CDR3 has 17 amino acids. The CDR3, as DNA: TGTGCCAGCAGTAGACAGGGGGGCTCGGGGTACTACACTGAAGCTTTCTTT. Translation gives CASSRQGGSGYYTEAFF.

This chain connects TRBV28 to TRBJ1-1; D is undetermined. V gave up 5 bases and J gave up 2 bases, with 12 bases separating them. Germline CDR1 and CDR2: MDHEN and SYDVKM. The CDR3 totals 14 residues. CDR3 sequence: CASSDTVINTEAFF. CDR3 sequence (DNA): TGTGCCAGCAGTGATACGGTCATTAACACTGAAGCTTTCTTT.